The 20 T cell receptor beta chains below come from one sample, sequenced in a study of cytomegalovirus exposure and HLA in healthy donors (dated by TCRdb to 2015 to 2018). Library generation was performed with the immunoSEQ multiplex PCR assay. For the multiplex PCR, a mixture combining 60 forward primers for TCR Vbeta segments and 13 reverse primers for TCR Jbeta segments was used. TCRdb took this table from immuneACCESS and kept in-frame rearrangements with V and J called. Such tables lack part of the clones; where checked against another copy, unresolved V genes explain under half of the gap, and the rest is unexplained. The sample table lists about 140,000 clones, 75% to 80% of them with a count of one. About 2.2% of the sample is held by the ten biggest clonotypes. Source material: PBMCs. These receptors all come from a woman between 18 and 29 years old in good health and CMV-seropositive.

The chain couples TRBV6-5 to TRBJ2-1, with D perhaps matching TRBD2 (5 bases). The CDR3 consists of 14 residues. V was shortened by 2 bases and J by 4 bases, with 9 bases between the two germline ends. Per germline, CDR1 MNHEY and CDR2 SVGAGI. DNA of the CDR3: TGTGCCAGCAGTTACGACGGGGAGTACAATGAGCAGTTCTTC. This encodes CASSYDGEYNEQFF.

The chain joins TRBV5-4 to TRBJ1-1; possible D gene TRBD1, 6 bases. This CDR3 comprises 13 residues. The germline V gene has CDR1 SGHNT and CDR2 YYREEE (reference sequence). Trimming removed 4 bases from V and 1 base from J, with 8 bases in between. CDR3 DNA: TGTGCCAGCAGCGTGGACAGGAACACTGAAGCTTTCTTT. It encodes CASSVDRNTEAFF.

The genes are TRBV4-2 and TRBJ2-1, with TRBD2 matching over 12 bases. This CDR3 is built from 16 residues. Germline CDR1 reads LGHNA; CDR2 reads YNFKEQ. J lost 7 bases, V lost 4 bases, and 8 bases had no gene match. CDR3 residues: CASSLGTSGGPNEQFF. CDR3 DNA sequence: TGTGCCAGCAGCCTCGGAACTAGCGGGGGGCCTAATGAGCAGTTCTTC.

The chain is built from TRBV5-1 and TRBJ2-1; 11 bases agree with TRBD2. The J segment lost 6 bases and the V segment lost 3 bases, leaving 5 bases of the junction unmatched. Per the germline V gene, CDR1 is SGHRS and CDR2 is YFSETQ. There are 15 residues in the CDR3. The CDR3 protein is CASSSLSGGANEQFF. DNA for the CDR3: TGCGCCAGCAGCTCCCTTAGCGGGGGGGCCAATGAGCAGTTCTTC.

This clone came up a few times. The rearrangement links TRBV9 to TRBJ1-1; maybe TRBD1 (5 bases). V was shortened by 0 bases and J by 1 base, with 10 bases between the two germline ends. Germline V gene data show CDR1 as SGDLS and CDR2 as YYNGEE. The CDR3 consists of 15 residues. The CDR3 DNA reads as TGTGCCAGCAGCGTAGACGGAAGGGGGAACACTGAAGCTTTCTTT. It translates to CASSVDGRGNTEAFF.

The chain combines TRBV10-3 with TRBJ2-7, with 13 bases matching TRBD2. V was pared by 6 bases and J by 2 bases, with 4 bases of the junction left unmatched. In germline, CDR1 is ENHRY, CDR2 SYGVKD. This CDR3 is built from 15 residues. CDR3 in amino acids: CAIRRTSGGPYEQYF. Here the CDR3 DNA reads TGTGCCATCAGAAGGACTAGCGGGGGTCCCTACGAGCAGTACTTC.

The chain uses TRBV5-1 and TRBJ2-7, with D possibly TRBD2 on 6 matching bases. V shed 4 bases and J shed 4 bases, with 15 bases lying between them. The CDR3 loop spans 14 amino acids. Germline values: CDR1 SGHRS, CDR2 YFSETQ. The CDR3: CASSPLGGGYEQYF. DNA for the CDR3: TGCGCCAGCAGCCCACTGGGAGGAGGGTACGAGCAGTACTTC.

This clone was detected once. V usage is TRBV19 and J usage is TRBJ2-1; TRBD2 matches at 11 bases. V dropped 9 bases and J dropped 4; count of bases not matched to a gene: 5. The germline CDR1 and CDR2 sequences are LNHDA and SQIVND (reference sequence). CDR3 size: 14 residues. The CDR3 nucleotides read TGTGCCAGCGAGACTAGCGGGGCATACAATGAGCAGTTCTTC. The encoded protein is CASETSGAYNEQFF. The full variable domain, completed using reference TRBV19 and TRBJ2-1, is DGGITQSPKYLFRKEGQNVTLSCEQNLNHDAMYWYRQDPGQGLRLIYYSQIVNDFQKGDIAEGYSVSREKKESFPLTVTSAQKNPTAFYLCASETSGAYNEQFFGPGTRLTVL.

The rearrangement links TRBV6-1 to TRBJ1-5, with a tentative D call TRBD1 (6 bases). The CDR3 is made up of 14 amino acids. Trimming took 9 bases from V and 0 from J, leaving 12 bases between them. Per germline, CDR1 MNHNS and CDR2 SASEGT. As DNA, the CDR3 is TGTGCCAGTCTCGGACAGATTAGCAATCAGCCCCAGCATTTT. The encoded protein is CASLGQISNQPQHF.

The CDR3 protein is CASSESLAGPLQETQYF. The CDR3 DNA follows: TGTGCCAGCAGCGAGTCCCTCGCGGGGCCCCTCCAAGAGACCCAGTACTTC. This chain links TRBV9 with TRBJ2-5; D may be TRBD2 (6 bases). The CDR3 loop spans 17 amino acids. V was pared by 3 bases and J by 1 base, with 19 bases between. CDR1 and CDR2 (germline): SGDLS, YYNGEE.

CDR3 sequence: CASSKFNSQGLSGANVLTF. DNA for the CDR3: TGTGCCAGTAGTAAATTCAACTCGCAGGGGTTATCTGGGGCCAACGTCCTGACTTTC. The chain carries TRBV19 and TRBJ2-6; tentative D call: TRBD1 (6 bases). The CDR3 covers 19 residues. CDR1 is LNHDA and CDR2 is SQIVND in the germline V gene (reference sequence). The V and J ends lost 4 bases and 1 base respectively, with 20 bases between them.

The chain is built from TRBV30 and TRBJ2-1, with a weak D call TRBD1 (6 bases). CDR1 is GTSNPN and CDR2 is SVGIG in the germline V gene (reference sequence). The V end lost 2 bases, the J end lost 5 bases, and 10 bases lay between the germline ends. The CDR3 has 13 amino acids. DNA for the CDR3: TGTGCCTGGAGTTTCCGACAGGACAATGAGCAGTTCTTC. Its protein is CAWSFRQDNEQFF.

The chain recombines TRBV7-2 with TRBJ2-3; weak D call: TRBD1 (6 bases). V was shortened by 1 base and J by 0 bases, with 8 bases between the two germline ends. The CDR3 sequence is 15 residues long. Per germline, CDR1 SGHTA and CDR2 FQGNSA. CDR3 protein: CASSLGGPSTDTQYF. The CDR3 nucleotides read TGTGCCAGCAGCTTAGGGGGGCCTAGCACAGATACGCAGTATTTT.

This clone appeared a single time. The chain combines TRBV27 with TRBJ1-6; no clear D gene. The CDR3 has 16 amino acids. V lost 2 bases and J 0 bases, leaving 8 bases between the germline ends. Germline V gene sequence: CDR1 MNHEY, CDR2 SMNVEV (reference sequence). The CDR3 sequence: CASSLRPSSYNSPLHF. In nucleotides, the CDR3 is TGTGCCAGCAGTTTACGACCTAGCTCCTATAATTCACCCCTCCACTTT.

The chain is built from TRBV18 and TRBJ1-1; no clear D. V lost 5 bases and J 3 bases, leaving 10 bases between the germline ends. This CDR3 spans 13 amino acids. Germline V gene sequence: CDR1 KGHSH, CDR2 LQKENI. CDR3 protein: CASSERFDTEAFF. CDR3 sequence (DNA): TGTGCCAGCTCAGAGCGATTCGACACTGAAGCTTTCTTT.

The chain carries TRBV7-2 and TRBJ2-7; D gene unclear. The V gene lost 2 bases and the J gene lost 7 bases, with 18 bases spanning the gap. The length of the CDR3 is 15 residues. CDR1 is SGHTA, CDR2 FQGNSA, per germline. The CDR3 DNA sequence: TGTGCCAGCAGCTTAACGGCAGGCCGTGTACGAGAGCAGTACTTC. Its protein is CASSLTAGRVREQYF.

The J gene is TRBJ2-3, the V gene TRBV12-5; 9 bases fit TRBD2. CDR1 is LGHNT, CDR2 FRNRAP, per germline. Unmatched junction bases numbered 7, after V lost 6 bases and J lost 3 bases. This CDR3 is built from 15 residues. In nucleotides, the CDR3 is TGTGCTAGTGGCCCCGGGACTAGCAGTACAGATACGCAGTATTTT. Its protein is CASGPGTSSTDTQYF.

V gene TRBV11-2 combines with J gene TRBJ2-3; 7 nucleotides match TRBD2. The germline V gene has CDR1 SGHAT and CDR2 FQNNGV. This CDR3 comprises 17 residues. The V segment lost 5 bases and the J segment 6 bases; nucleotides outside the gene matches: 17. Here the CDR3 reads CASSPPGGGPTGDTQYF. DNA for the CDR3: TGTGCCAGCAGCCCCCCGGGGGGAGGGCCAACAGGTGATACGCAGTATTTT.

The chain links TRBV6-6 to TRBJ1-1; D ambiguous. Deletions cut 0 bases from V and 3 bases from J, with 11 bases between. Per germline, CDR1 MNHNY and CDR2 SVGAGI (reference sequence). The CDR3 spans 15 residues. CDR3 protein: CASSYSPGLDTEAFF. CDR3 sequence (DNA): TGTGCCAGCAGTTACTCTCCGGGGTTAGACACTGAAGCTTTCTTT.

This CDR3 reads CATGRGRGGYTF. CDR3 DNA sequence: TGTGCCACTGGCCGAGGTCGGGGTGGCTACACCTTC. This rearrangement joins TRBV6-5 to TRBJ1-2; the D is unclear. V shed 10 bases and J shed 7 bases, with 16 bases lying between them. CDR3 size: 12 residues. The germline V gene encodes CDR1 MNHEY and CDR2 SVGAGI.